This TCR beta chain was sequenced in a study of human T cells and chemical hapten exposure. TCRdb independently ran MiXCR on the RACE reads; one entry per CDR3 protein. The top ten hold about 8% of the sample, which has some 350,000 distinct CDR3 sequences, around 7% seen once. V shed 0 bases, J shed 4 bases, and the junction held 6 bases outside the gene matches. From germline, CDR1 is MGHRA and CDR2 YSYEKL. The CDR3 contains 16 residues. This clonotype was seen more than once but under ten times. Its antigen is not identified. Overall study findings and caveats: Significantly more large CDR3 similarity clusters were formed by expanded TCRs than by controls.

Time point meaning: patch test 1, 2 weeks after DPC sensitization. Documented treatment: therapeutic diphenylcyclopropenone sensitization with weekly scalp DPC. Non-pregnant alopecia patients aged 18 to 70, suitable for DPC therapy. The chain has TRBV4-1 and TRBJ1-2; 9 bases line up with TRBD1. The origin of this receptor is a woman aged 18-35 years with alopecia areata. Some clones in this sample may be carry-over from other donors' samples. Sequencing used whole blood, obtained in connection with sensitization to the hapten diphenylcyclopropenone (DPC). CDR3 in DNA: TGCGCCAGCAGCCAAGAGGGCACAGGGGGCAGCTATGGCTACACCTTC. Encoded protein: CASSQEGTGGSYGYTF.